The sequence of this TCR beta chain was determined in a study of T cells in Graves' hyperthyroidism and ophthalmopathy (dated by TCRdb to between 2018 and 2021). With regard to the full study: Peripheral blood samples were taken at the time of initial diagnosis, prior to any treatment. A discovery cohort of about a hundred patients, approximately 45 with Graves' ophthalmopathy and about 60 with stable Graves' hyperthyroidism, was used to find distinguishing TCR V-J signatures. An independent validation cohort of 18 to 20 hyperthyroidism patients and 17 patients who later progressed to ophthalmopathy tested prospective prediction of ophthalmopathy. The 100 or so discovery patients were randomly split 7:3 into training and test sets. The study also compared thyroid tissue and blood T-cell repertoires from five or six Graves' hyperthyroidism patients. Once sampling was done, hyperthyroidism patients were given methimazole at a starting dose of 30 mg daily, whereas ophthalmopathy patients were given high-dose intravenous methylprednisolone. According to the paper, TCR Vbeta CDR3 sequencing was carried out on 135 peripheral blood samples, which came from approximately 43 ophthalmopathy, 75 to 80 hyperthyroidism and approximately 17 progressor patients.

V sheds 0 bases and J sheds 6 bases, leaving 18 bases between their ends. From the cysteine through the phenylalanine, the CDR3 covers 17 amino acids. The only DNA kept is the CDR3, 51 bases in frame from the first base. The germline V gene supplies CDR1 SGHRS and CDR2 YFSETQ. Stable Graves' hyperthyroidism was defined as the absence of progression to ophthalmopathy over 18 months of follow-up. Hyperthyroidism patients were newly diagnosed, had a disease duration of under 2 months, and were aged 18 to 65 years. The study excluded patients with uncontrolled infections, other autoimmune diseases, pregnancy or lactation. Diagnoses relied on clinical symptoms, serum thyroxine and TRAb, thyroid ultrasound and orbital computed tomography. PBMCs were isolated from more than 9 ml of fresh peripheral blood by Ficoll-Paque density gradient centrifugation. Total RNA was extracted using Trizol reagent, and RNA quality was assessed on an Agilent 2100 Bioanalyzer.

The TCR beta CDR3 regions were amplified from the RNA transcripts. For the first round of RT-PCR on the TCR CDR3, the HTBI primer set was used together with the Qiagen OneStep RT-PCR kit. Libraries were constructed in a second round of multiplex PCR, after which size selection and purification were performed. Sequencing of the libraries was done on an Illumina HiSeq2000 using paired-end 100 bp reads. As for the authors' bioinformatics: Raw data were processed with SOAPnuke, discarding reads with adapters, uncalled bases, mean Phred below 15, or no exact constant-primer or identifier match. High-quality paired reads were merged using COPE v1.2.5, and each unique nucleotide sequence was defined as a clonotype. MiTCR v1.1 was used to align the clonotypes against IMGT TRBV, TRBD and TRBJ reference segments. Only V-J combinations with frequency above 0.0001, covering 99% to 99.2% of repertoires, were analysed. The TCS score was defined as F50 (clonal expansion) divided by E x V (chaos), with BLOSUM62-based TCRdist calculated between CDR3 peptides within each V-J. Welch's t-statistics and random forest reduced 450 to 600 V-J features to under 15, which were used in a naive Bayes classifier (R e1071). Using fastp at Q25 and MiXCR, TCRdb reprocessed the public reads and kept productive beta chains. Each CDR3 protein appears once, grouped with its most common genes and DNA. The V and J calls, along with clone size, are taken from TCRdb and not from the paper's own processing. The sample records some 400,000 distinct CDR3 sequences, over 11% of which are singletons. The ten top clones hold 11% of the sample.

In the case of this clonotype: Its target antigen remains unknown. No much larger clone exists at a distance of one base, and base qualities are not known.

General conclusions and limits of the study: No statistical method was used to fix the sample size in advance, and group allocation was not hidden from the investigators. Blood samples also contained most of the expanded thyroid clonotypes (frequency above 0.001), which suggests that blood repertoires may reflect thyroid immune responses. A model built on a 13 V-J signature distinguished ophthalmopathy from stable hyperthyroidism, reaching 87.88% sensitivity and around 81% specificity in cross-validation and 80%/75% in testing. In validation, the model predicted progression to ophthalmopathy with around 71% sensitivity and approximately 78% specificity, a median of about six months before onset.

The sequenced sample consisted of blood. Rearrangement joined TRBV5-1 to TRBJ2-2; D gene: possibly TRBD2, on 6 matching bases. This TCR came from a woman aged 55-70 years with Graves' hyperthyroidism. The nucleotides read TGCGCCAGCAGCTTGGCCGGGCAGGGAGGTTCCTCCGGGGAGCTGTTTTTT. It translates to CASSLAGQGGSSGELFF. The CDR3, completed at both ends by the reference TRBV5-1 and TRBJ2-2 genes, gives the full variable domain KAGVTQTPRYLIKTRGQQVTLSCSPISGHRSVSWYQQTPGQGLQFLFEYFSETQRNKGNFPGRFSGRQFSNSRSEMNVSTLELGDSALYLCASSLAGQGGSSGELFFGEGSRLTVL.